This T cell receptor (beta chain) was documented in a study of human T cells and chemical hapten exposure (dated by TCRdb to the early 2020s). General notes on the study: For sensitization, 2% DPC in acetone was applied to a 2 cm by 2 cm area of upper inner arm skin. Throughout the approximately 25-week study period, patients were also given weekly therapeutic DPC doses on the scalp. Patch tests used Finn chambers with 0.01% DPC on the upper back, scored after 6 days by International Contact Dermatitis Research Group standards. Most of the patients in the cohort were female, and the cohort covered alopecia areata with under or over 50% scalp involvement, alopecia totalis and alopecia universalis. The libraries were sequenced as a pool, and the TCR yield per sample differed mostly because of small variations in library volumes within the pool. This study followed changes in the peripheral blood TCR repertoire in vivo during primary and secondary sensitization of alopecia patients to the hapten diphenylcyclopropenone (DPC). Blood samples were taken from patients before sensitization (week 0) and at 2, 6 and about 24 weeks after DPC sensitization. Approximately 28 alopecia patients gave blood for TCR sequencing at one to four time points (pre-sensitization, 2, 6 and 24 weeks). What the work shows at the level of the full study, not this receptor alone: Because all patients had alopecia, a presumed autoimmune disease, the immune response of the patients might differ from that of healthy individuals. Expanded TCRs formed significantly more large CDR3 similarity clusters than pre-sensitization or healthy control sets, consistent with antigen-driven responses. DPC sensitization did not change the number of TCRs with a frequency above 1 in 1000, and there was no evidence of changes in global repertoire structure. After repeated subsampling, changes were observed in the strength of the expansion versus patch-test correlation and in the threshold at which the correlation became significant. A positive correlation was found between the number of PT1 expanded TCRs and patch test score, with significance reached at thresholds 8, 16 and 32 but not 4.

Receptor libraries were prepared by RACE. Sequencing was performed on a NextSeq 500. During library preparation, unique molecular identifiers were attached to individual cDNA molecules so that TCRs could be counted quantitatively and reproducibly. From each blood RNA sample, both TCR alpha and TCR beta chains were sequenced. Per the original workflow: A median of approximately 100,000 TCRs per sample was observed, with a range of 23,224 to 690,600. The Decombinator software suite was used to annotate V, J and CDR3 in the TCR reads. To make PS versus PT1 abundance plots, every sample was subsampled to the same number of TCRs (28,000). Expanded TCRs were defined as absent before sensitization and observed at least eight times at the 2-week time point. Through fastp at Q25 and MiXCR, TCRdb rebuilt clones from the public reads, retaining in-frame beta chains. Every CDR3 protein is listed once, alongside the most common genes and DNA of its rows. For this entry, the V and J calls and clone size follow TCRdb and not the study's own pipeline. A total of tens of thousands of distinct CDR3 sequences appear in this sample, 8.5% to 9.5% of them only once. In total, the top ten clones hold roughly 7.1% of the sample.

The intended sense of this specimen's time point label: patch test 2, 6 weeks after DPC sensitization. Sample treatment or condition, as interpreted from the label and publication: therapeutic diphenylcyclopropenone sensitization with weekly scalp DPC. At every patch-test visit, the blood draw took place before the patch test was put on. To be eligible, patients had to be aged 18 to 70, diagnosed with alopecia and judged suitable for DPC therapy, while pregnant patients were excluded. Total RNA was extracted from unfractionated whole blood collected in Tempus Blood RNA tubes. At least ten counts were recorded for this clonotype. This clone's antigen is unknown. The sample holds no much larger clone one base away, and base qualities are not on file. This sequence was found in a man in his thirties or forties with alopecia areata. Some clones in this sample may be carry-over from other donors' samples. The sequencing used whole blood, collected in connection with sensitization to the hapten diphenylcyclopropenone (DPC).

The CDR3 reads as follows: CASKASGDTGELFF. The sequence in DNA is TGTGCCAGCAAGGCTAGCGGAGACACCGGGGAGCTGTTTTTT. Recombination connected TRBV6-1 to TRBJ2-2, with 7 central nucleotides matching TRBD2. Trimmed from V: 7 bases; trimmed from J: 3 bases; junction bases lacking a gene match: 5. CDR1 and CDR2 (MNHNS, SASEGT) derive from the germline V gene. The cysteine opens and the phenylalanine closes a CDR3 of 14 amino acids. Only the CDR3 portion is preserved as DNA: 42 bases, with reading frame beginning at the first base.